These 18 T cell receptor beta chains share one sample of origin, sequenced in a study of blood T cells in healthy people across ages. Through a sample-barcoded 5' primer and a J-beta primer mix, a second PCR was run for about 7 to 12 cycles. TCRdb re-called the 5' RACE reads through MiXCR, storing one row per CDR3 protein. This table has some 1.8 million distinct CDR3 sequences, approximately 39% appearing once. Sequencing input: blood. Source of these receptors: a human donor in good health.

The V and J genes are TRBV6-2 or TRBV6-3 and TRBJ2-1; 7 bases map to TRBD1. Germline lookup yields CDR1 MNHEY and CDR2 SVGEGT. This CDR3 contains 13 residues. V trimming: 8 bases; J trimming: 6 bases; junction bases outside the gene matches: 7. CDR3 in amino acids: CASRQGYTNEQFF. The CDR3, as DNA: TGTGCCAGCCGACAGGGCTATACCAATGAGCAGTTCTTC.

This clonotype showed up just once. A read error may account for a junction end that differs from germline. The chain carries TRBV20-1 and TRBJ2-1; 11 bases are shared with TRBD2. Per the germline V gene, CDR1 is DFQATT and CDR2 is SNEGSKA (reference sequence). The CDR3 loop spans 14 amino acids. The CDR3 protein is CSASRSSGGYEQFF. Written as DNA, the CDR3 is TGCAGCGCTAGTCGGTCTAGCGGGGGGTATGAGCAGTTCTTC.

This clonotype appeared a few times. V usage is TRBV5-1 and J usage is TRBJ2-7; 9 positions match TRBD1. The CDR3 runs to 15 residues. Germline-derived CDR1 and CDR2 are SGHRS and YFSETQ. V shed 4 bases, J shed 7 bases, and the junction held 12 bases outside the gene matches. CDR3 nucleotides: TGCGCCAGCAGCCCACAGGGGGCCTATGGGAATGAGCAGTACTTC. Its translation is CASSPQGAYGNEQYF.

The chain employs TRBV24-1 and TRBJ2-1; perhaps TRBD1 as D (6 bases). This CDR3 is built from 15 residues. The germline V and J ends were trimmed by 4 bases and 2 bases, with 11 bases remaining between them. The germline CDR1 and CDR2 sequences are KGHDR and SFDVKD. CDR3 in DNA: TGTGCCACCAGTGAGCTCAGGACAGCCTACAATGAGCAGTTCTTC. Translated, it gives CATSELRTAYNEQFF.

This clonotype was detected many times. The genes are TRBV11-2 and TRBJ2-1, with 9 bases lining up with TRBD2. The V and J ends lost 3 bases and 0 bases, in that order; junction bases with no gene match: 0. Per the germline V gene, CDR1 is SGHAT and CDR2 is FQNNGV. The CDR3 has 15 residues. CDR3 nucleotide sequence: TGTGCCAGCAGCTTTAGCGGGAGCTCCTACAATGAGCAGTTCTTC. It codes for CASSFSGSSYNEQFF.

The table lists this clonotype with a few counts. This chain connects TRBV3-1 to TRBJ2-3; D tentatively reads TRBD1 or TRBD2 (6 bases each). V lost 6 bases, J lost 1 base, and 17 bases lay in between. CDR1 is LGHDT, CDR2 YNNKEL, per germline (reference sequence). CDR3 length equals 16 residues. The CDR3 reads CASRRRTGTGTDTQYF. CDR3 nucleotide sequence: TGTGCCAGCAGACGACGTACAGGGACTGGCACAGATACGCAGTATTTT.

The chain carries TRBV7-2 and TRBJ2-3, with 7 bases identical to TRBD1. CDR1 and CDR2 (germline): SGHTA, FQGNSA. V trimming: 5 bases; J trimming: 0 bases; junction bases outside the gene matches: 8. The CDR3 contains 16 residues. Here the CDR3 reads CASSPRGRASTDTQYF. In DNA form, the CDR3 reads TGTGCCAGCAGCCCAAGGGGGCGGGCTAGCACAGATACGCAGTATTTT. The full variable domain, rest sourced from reference TRBV7-2 and TRBJ2-3, is GAGVSQSPSNKVTEKGKDVELRCDPISGHTALYWYRQSLGQGLEFLIYFQGNSAPDKSGLPSDRFSAERTGGSVSTLTIQRTQQEDSAVYLCASSPRGRASTDTQYFGPGTRLTVL.

This clonotype appeared a few times. The genes are TRBV10-3 and TRBJ2-7, with D possibly matching TRBD1 (5 bases). The V gene's germline CDR1 is ENHRY and CDR2 SYGVKD. There are 14 residues in the CDR3. The V end was cut by 4 bases, the J end by 5 bases, with 15 bases between. CDR3 amino acids: CAISADSQVNEQYF. The CDR3 DNA sequence: TGTGCCATCAGTGCCGACAGTCAGGTGAACGAGCAGTACTTC.

A single count supports this clonotype. Compared with germline, one end of the junction differs, possibly owing to a read error. The chain couples TRBV6-2 or TRBV6-3 to TRBJ1-5; D gene ambiguous. CDR1 and CDR2 from the germline V gene are MNHEY and SVGEGT. The CDR3 is 14 amino acids. Here the CDR3 DNA reads TGTGTCAGCAGTCGCCACCAGTCAGGTTGGCCCCAGCATTTT. Protein product: CVSSRHQSGWPQHF.

This clonotype has a handful of counts. The chain is built from TRBV28 and TRBJ2-3; TRBD2 agrees at 8 bases. Per germline, CDR1 MDHEN and CDR2 SYDVKM. The CDR3 loop spans 15 amino acids. Unmatched junction bases numbered 7, after V lost 6 bases and J lost 2 bases. Written as DNA, the CDR3 is TGTGCCAGCAGCCCAGCGGGGGCCCTCACAGATACGCAGTATTTT. It is translated as CASSPAGALTDTQYF.

This clonotype was seen more than once but under ten times. J is TRBJ2-7 and V is TRBV20-1, with 12 nucleotides matching TRBD2. CDR1 is DFQATT and CDR2 is SNEGSKA in the germline V gene (reference sequence). CDR3 length equals 14 residues. V dropped 2 bases and J dropped 7; count of bases not matched to a gene: 6. The CDR3 DNA follows: TGCAGTGCTAGACTAGCGGGGGGGCCGGGGGAGCAGTACTTC. Encoded protein: CSARLAGGPGEQYF.

The chain combines TRBV3-1 with TRBJ2-5, with TRBD2 identical over 10 bases. The CDR3 totals 17 residues. The V gene's germline CDR1 is LGHDT and CDR2 YNNKEL (reference sequence). The V gene end was trimmed by 0 bases and the J gene end by 4 bases; junction bases not matched to a gene: 8. The chain's CDR3 is CASSQEYERGGGETQYF. CDR3 DNA sequence: TGTGCCAGCAGCCAAGAATATGAGCGGGGGGGCGGAGAGACCCAGTACTTC.

The rearrangement joins TRBV7-2 to TRBJ2-7, with D maybe TRBD2 (6 bases). CDR1 is SGHTA, CDR2 FQGNSA, per germline. The CDR3 has 17 amino acids. V lost 2 bases, J lost 0 bases, and 17 bases lay in between. The CDR3 here is CASSLPLRGVVSYEQYF. The CDR3 bases are TGTGCCAGCAGCTTACCTTTACGCGGGGTGGTCTCCTACGAGCAGTACTTC. The full variable domain, completed using reference TRBV7-2 and TRBJ2-7, is GAGVSQSPSNKVTEKGKDVELRCDPISGHTALYWYRQSLGQGLEFLIYFQGNSAPDKSGLPSDRFSAERTGGSVSTLTIQRTQQEDSAVYLCASSLPLRGVVSYEQYFGPGTRLTVT.

The genes are TRBV4-1 and TRBJ2-3; tentative D call: TRBD2 (7 bases). The CDR3 spans 18 residues. The ends were cut back, 0 bases at V and 4 bases at J, with 20 bases in the middle. Germline V gives CDR1 MGHRA, CDR2 YSYEKL. The CDR3 DNA follows: TGCGCCAGCAGCCAAGATGTGGACCGGGGGGCAAGATCAGATACGCAGTATTTT. Its translation: CASSQDVDRGARSDTQYF.

V usage is TRBV3-1 and J usage is TRBJ1-6, with no clear D. CDR1 and CDR2 from the germline V gene are LGHDT and YNNKEL (reference sequence). The CDR3 loop spans 16 amino acids. Trimming removed 5 bases from V and 5 bases from J, with 16 bases in between. CDR3 protein: CASSAMPLENNSPLHF. CDR3 nucleotide sequence: TGTGCCAGCAGCGCGATGCCTCTCGAGAATAATTCACCCCTCCACTTT.

The genes are TRBV5-1 and TRBJ2-5; D not resolved. The J call may not be correct, given that the DNA end is closer to TRBJ2-7. The CDR3 spans 15 residues. Germline loops: CDR1 SGHRS, CDR2 YFSETQ. The CDR3 nucleotides are TGCGCCAGCAGCTTTTCCGGACCATCTTCCGCCGAGCAGTACTTC. This gives the protein CASSFSGPSSAEQYF.

Note on this clonotype: Relative to the germline gene, one junction end is altered; a read error may explain this. V is TRBV12-3 or TRBV12-4 and J is TRBJ2-3; D is undetermined. The CDR3 totals 15 residues. CDR3 in amino acids: CASSPIRASTDAQYF. As DNA, the CDR3 is TGTGCCAGCAGTCCCATCCGGGCAAGCACAGATGCGCAGTATTTT.

The chain joins TRBV29-1 to TRBJ2-7; weak D call: TRBD2 (6 bases). Germline CDR1 SQVTM, CDR2 ANQGSEA. There are 12 residues in the CDR3. CDR3 sequence reads: CSALATPYEQYF. The CDR3 DNA follows: TGCAGTGCACTAGCCACTCCCTACGAGCAGTACTTC.